Below, 5 T cell receptor beta chains from the same sample are listed, as sequenced in a study of T cell responses to AZD1222 COVID-19 vaccine. TCRdb's table, derived via immunoSEQ multiplex PCR, lists solely in-frame clones and lacks some. The sample carries 150,000 or so clones, approximately 90% recorded once. This specimen consisted of peripheral blood, obtained on day 0 of AZD1222 vaccination. The receptor source for this set is an adult in good health.

The genes are TRBV7-2 and TRBJ1-1; D remains unclear. In germline, CDR1 is SGHTA, CDR2 FQGNSA. The CDR3 consists of 17 residues. Trimming removed 0 bases at V and 4 bases at J, with 18 bases between. DNA of the CDR3: TGTGCCAGCAGCTTAGCGTATAGTCCACCCTGGGGCACTGAAGCTTTCTTT. Encoded protein: CASSLAYSPPWGTEAFF.

The CDR3 protein is CASSLPSGGPPTGELFF. The CDR3 DNA reads as TGCGCCAGCAGCTTACCTTCCGGGGGGCCGCCGACCGGGGAGCTGTTTTTT. The rearrangement links TRBV5-1 to TRBJ2-2, with D tentatively TRBD2 (7 bases). CDR3 length: 17 amino acids. The germline V gene has CDR1 SGHRS and CDR2 YFSETQ. Trimming took 2 bases from V and 5 from J, leaving 19 bases between them.

This clone was observed once. The rearrangement links TRBV18 to TRBJ2-5, with TRBD2 matching 8 bases. Germline-derived CDR1 and CDR2 are KGHSH and LQKENI. With 1 base clipped from V and 4 bases from J, the junction kept 2 bases outside the gene matches. The CDR3 consists of 14 residues. The CDR3 coding sequence is TGTGCCAGCTCACCACGGGCGGGAGGAGAGACCCAGTACTTC. Encoded protein: CASSPRAGGETQYF.

The J gene is TRBJ1-4, the V gene TRBV20-1; tentatively, D is TRBD1 (6 bases). The V end was cut by 7 bases, the J end by 5 bases, with 8 bases between. The CDR3 has 11 residues. Germline lookup yields CDR1 DFQATT and CDR2 SNEGSKA (reference sequence). The CDR3 DNA sequence: TGCAGTGGGACAGAGAATGAAAAACTGTTTTTT. This codes for CSGTENEKLFF.

The chain uses TRBV6-4 and TRBJ2-1, with D possibly matching TRBD2 (5 bases). CDR1 MRHNA and CDR2 SNTAGT come from the germline V gene. The CDR3 runs 13 residues. V lost 4 bases, J lost 12 bases, and 16 bases lay in between. The CDR3 loop is CASSATGNTRQFF. The CDR3, as DNA: TGTGCCAGCAGTGCCACCGGGAACACTAGGCAGTTCTTC.